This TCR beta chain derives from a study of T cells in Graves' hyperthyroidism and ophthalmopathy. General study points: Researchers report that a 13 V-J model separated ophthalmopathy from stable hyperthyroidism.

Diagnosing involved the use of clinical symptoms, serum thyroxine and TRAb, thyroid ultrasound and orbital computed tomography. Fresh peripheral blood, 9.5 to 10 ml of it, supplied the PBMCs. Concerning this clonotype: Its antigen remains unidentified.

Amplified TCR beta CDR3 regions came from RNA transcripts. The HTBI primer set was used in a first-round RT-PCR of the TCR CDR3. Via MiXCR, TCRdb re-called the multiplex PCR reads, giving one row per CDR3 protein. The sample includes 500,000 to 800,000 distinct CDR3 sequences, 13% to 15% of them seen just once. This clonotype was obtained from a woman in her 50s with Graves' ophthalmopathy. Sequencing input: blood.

The CDR3 bases are TGTGCCAGTAGTGCGGGACGGTGGAATTCACCCCTCCACTTT. This gives the protein CASSAGRWNSPLHF. The chain employs TRBV19 and TRBJ1-6, with a weak D call TRBD1 (5 bases). The CDR3 contains 14 residues. The V and J ends lost 5 bases and 7 bases respectively, with 12 bases between them. The germline V gene has CDR1 LNHDA and CDR2 SQIVND (reference sequence).